This passage covers 24 T cell receptor beta chains from one sample sequenced in a study of T cell repertoires in cytomegalovirus infection. MiXCR, run by TCRdb on the reads, gives a single entry per CDR3 protein. Among some 700,000 distinct CDR3 sequences listed, around a third were seen once. Their antigens remain unidentified. The starting material was cultured PBMCs, obtained from culture after CMV antigen stimulation. Receptors were obtained from a human donor in good health (CMV status not recorded). Some clones in this sample may be carry-over from other donors' samples.

This clonotype has more than one count but fewer than ten. The chain couples TRBV4-3 to TRBJ2-1, with D uncertain. The germline gives CDR1 LGHNA, CDR2 YSLEER. V gave up 0 bases and J gave up 0 bases, with 9 bases separating them. The CDR3 has 16 amino acids. CDR3 sequence (DNA): TGCGCCAGCAGCCAAGATGAAGGATCCTCCTACAATGAGCAGTTCTTC. It specifies CASSQDEGSSYNEQFF.

The J gene is TRBJ2-7, the V gene TRBV20-1; D gene ambiguous. The CDR3 is 12 amino acids. CDR1 is DFQATT and CDR2 is SNEGSKA in the germline V gene (reference sequence). V was shortened by 3 bases and J by 2 bases, with 8 bases between the two germline ends. CDR3 DNA: TGCAGTGCTAGCGACTCTCCCTACGAGCAGTACTTC. Its translation: CSASDSPYEQYF.

This clonotype turned up a few times. The chain links TRBV6-2 or TRBV6-3 to TRBJ2-7, with D uncertain. From germline, CDR1 is MNHEY and CDR2 SVGEGT. Trimming removed 6 bases at V and 0 bases at J, with 9 bases between. This CDR3 region has 13 residues. This chain's CDR3 is CASRPQSSYEQYF. CDR3 in DNA: TGTGCCAGCAGACCACAAAGCTCCTACGAGCAGTACTTC.

The genes are TRBV12-3 or TRBV12-4 and TRBJ2-1, with D perhaps TRBD1 (6 bases). CDR3 length equals 14 residues. V gave up 1 base and J gave up 8 bases, with 12 bases separating them. The CDR3 spells CASSLGTQGYEQFF. The DNA for the CDR3 is TGTGCCAGCAGTTTAGGTACACAGGGTTATGAGCAGTTCTTC.

The chain has TRBV7-8 and TRBJ1-2, with D hard to call. V lost 5 bases, J lost 0 bases, and 22 bases lay in between. Germline loops: CDR1 SGHVS, CDR2 FQNEAQ. The CDR3 is made up of 18 amino acids. In DNA form, the CDR3 reads TGTGCCAGCAGCGGCCAATACAGAGCTGAAACTGCTAACTATGGCTACACCTTC. It specifies CASSGQYRAETANYGYTF. The full variable domain, completed using reference TRBV7-8 and TRBJ1-2, is GAGVSQSPRYKVAKRGQDVALRCDPISGHVSLFWYQQALGQGPEFLTYFQNEAQLDKSGLPSDRFFAERPEGSVSTLKIQRTQQEDSAVYLCASSGQYRAETANYGYTFGSGTRLTVV.

In this sample, this clonotype turned up a few times. This sequence joins TRBV20-1 and TRBJ2-7; no definite D call. The CDR3 sequence is 12 residues long. Germline V gene lookup returns CDR1 DFQATT and CDR2 SNEGSKA (reference sequence). Trimming left V 3 bases short and J 6 bases short, with 12 bases between. The CDR3 DNA follows: TGCAGTGCTAGCCCCAGTCGGTTCGAGCAGTACTTC. This translates into CSASPSRFEQYF.

The V gene is TRBV2, the J gene TRBJ2-1, with D perhaps matching TRBD2 (5 bases). The germline V and J ends were trimmed by 5 bases and 7 bases, with 18 bases remaining between them. Germline CDR1 reads SNHLY; CDR2 reads FYNNEI. This CDR3 is 15 amino acids long. This CDR3 reads CASSPLRAVRNEQFF. CDR3 nucleotides: TGTGCCAGCAGTCCCCTGAGGGCTGTGCGGAATGAGCAGTTCTTC.

This clonotype was counted only a few times. J is TRBJ2-7 and V is TRBV7-2, with 9 bases fitting TRBD2. Germline CDR1 is SGHTA and CDR2 is FQGNSA. This CDR3 region has 15 residues. J lost 11 bases, V lost 0 bases, and 11 bases had no gene match. CDR3 sequence (DNA): TGTGCCAGCAGCTTAGCGCCGTCGTCTAGCGGGGCCGAGTACTTC. Its translation is CASSLAPSSSGAEYF.

This chain links TRBV5-6 with TRBJ2-1, with unresolved D. This CDR3 has 16 residues. Looked up from germline, CDR1 is SGHDT and CDR2 is YYEEEE. Between the trimmed V and J ends, which lost 1 base and 0 bases, there was a span of 11 bases. CDR3 protein: CASSLMVSRSYNEQFF. The DNA of the CDR3 is TGTGCCAGCAGCTTGATGGTGTCTCGCTCCTACAATGAGCAGTTCTTC.

This clonotype was detected ten times or more. V gene TRBV7-2 combines with J gene TRBJ1-5; possibly TRBD1 for D (6 bases). This CDR3 is 12 amino acids long. V lost 8 bases and J lost 7, with 12 bases in between. Per germline, CDR1 SGHTA and CDR2 FQGNSA. CDR3 sequence (DNA): TGTGCCAGCGGGGCCAGGGGCCAGCCCCAGCATTTT. Its protein product is CASGARGQPQHF.

This clonotype was observed many times. V usage is TRBV7-9 and J usage is TRBJ2-7; TRBD2 is a possible D gene (5 bases). The CDR3 has 13 amino acids. Germline loops: CDR1 SEHNR, CDR2 FQNEAQ (reference sequence). V was cut by 0 bases and J by 3 bases, with 6 bases left in between. CDR3 residues: CASSLAGDYEQYF. CDR3 DNA sequence: TGTGCCAGCAGCTTAGCGGGAGACTACGAGCAGTACTTC.

In its sample, this clonotype was seen many times. V and J are TRBV7-2 and TRBJ1-3; D remains ambiguous. The V gene lost 3 bases and the J gene lost 1 base, with 13 bases spanning the gap. Germline V gene lookup returns CDR1 SGHTA and CDR2 FQGNSA. The CDR3 is 16 residues long. The DNA for the CDR3 is TGTGCCAGCAGCTTTTCAACAGTGGGTTCTGGAAACACCATATATTTT. Protein: CASSFSTVGSGNTIYF.

This clonotype was observed a few times. V is TRBV7-7 and J is TRBJ2-2; D possibly corresponds to TRBD1 (6 bases). Germline CDR1 reads SSHAT; CDR2 reads FNYEAQ (reference sequence). The CDR3 consists of 15 residues. V was clipped by 5 bases and J by 0 bases, with 10 bases between them. The CDR3 reads CASSADSTNTGELFF. The CDR3, as DNA: TGTGCCAGCAGCGCGGACAGCACGAACACCGGGGAGCTGTTTTTT.

The gene calls are TRBV6-1 and TRBJ2-1, with 7 bases identical to TRBD2. This CDR3 contains 14 residues. Germline loops: CDR1 MNHNS, CDR2 SASEGT. V was clipped by 0 bases and J by 9 bases; unmatched bases: 5. Written as DNA, the CDR3 is TGTGCCAGCAGTGAAGCGCTTCCTAGCGGTGAGCAGTTCTTC. Encoded protein: CASSEALPSGEQFF.

This clonotype was observed a few times. V gene TRBV5-1 combines with J gene TRBJ1-2; D perhaps matches TRBD1 (6 bases). The CDR3 length is 14 residues. Germline V gives CDR1 SGHRS, CDR2 YFSETQ. Trimming stripped 0 bases from V and 8 bases from J, with 14 bases between. CDR3 in amino acids: CASSLVRGAEGYTF. The DNA for the CDR3 is TGCGCCAGCAGCTTGGTGCGGGGGGCAGAAGGCTACACCTTC.

The chain is built from TRBV6-5 and TRBJ2-3, with D possibly being TRBD2 (6 bases). Germline CDR1 is MNHEY and CDR2 is SVGAGI. There are 15 residues in the CDR3. V was shortened by 8 bases and J by 2 bases, with 17 bases between the two germline ends. This CDR3 is CASGPSGEPTDTQYF. The CDR3 coding sequence is TGTGCCAGCGGGCCTTCGGGGGAGCCCACAGATACGCAGTATTTT.

The chain carries TRBV12-3 or TRBV12-4 and TRBJ2-1; 8 nucleotides agree with TRBD2. The CDR3 length is 16 residues. V shed 2 bases and J 6 bases; nucleotides not matched to a gene: 9. The CDR3 region is CASSLTSGSFGNEQFF. In DNA form, the CDR3 reads TGTGCCAGCAGTTTAACAAGCGGGAGTTTCGGCAATGAGCAGTTCTTC.

The V call is TRBV19, the J call TRBJ2-7; possibly TRBD1 for D (5 bases). With 4 bases removed from V and 10 bases from J, the gap between germline ends came to 17 bases. CDR1 is LNHDA, CDR2 SQIVND, per germline (reference sequence). There are 13 residues in the CDR3. The CDR3 DNA reads as TGTGCCAGTAGTAAGGGGCTCACGGATTATCAGTACTTC. This encodes CASSKGLTDYQYF.

The genes are TRBV20-1 and TRBJ2-1; D perhaps matches TRBD1 (5 bases). Germline CDR1 reads DFQATT; CDR2 reads SNEGSKA (reference sequence). The V end lost 1 base, the J end lost 4 bases, and 14 bases lay between the germline ends. The CDR3 spans 15 residues. In DNA form, the CDR3 reads TGCAGTGCTAGAGCGCCAGGGATATCATACAATGAGCAGTTCTTC. Translated, it gives CSARAPGISYNEQFF.

This clonotype was detected only a few times. The chain has TRBV28 and TRBJ1-5; D unresolved. Trimming removed 8 bases at V and 0 bases at J, with 14 bases between. The CDR3 sequence is 15 residues long. Germline V lookup: CDR1 MDHEN, CDR2 SYDVKM. The CDR3 is CASGWDRYSNQPQHF. The CDR3 DNA sequence: TGTGCCAGCGGGTGGGATCGGTATAGCAATCAGCCCCAGCATTTT.

The rearrangement uses TRBV12-3 or TRBV12-4 and TRBJ2-3; D might be TRBD1 (6 bases). This CDR3 is 16 amino acids long. The ends were cut back, 4 bases at V and 9 bases at J, with 23 bases in the middle. CDR3 coding DNA: TGTGCCAGCAGTTGGGGGCCCAGCGTCTTGCTCCAAACGCAGTATTTT. This translates into CASSWGPSVLLQTQYF.

V and J are TRBV15 and TRBJ1-5, with TRBD1 matching 7 bases. V was clipped by 0 bases and J by 6 bases; unmatched bases: 5. Germline CDR1 LNHNV, CDR2 YYDKDF (reference sequence). The CDR3 extends over 15 amino acids. The CDR3 DNA reads as TGTGCCACCAGCAGAGACAGGGGGGGCGTTCAGCCCCAGCATTTT. This gives the protein CATSRDRGGVQPQHF.

The chain recombines TRBV11-3 with TRBJ1-6; D may be TRBD1 (5 bases). The germline V and J ends were trimmed by 4 bases and 6 bases, with 13 bases remaining between them. CDR1 SGHNT and CDR2 YENEEA come from the germline V gene. CDR3 length: 15 amino acids. The CDR3, as DNA: TGTGCCAGCAGCTCCTCCGGGACCACTAATTCACCCCTCCACTTT. Translated, it gives CASSSSGTTNSPLHF.

This clonotype was counted ten times or more. The gene calls are TRBV7-2 and TRBJ1-1, with D tentatively TRBD1 (5 bases). This CDR3 has 13 residues. The germline V and J ends were trimmed by 4 bases and 5 bases, with 11 bases remaining between them. Germline CDR1 SGHTA, CDR2 FQGNSA. CDR3 bases: TGTGCCAGCAGCTCGGGACCAGAAACTGAAGCTTTCTTT. Its protein is CASSSGPETEAFF. Variable domain in full (rest from reference TRBV7-2 and TRBJ1-1): GAGVSQSPSNKVTEKGKDVELRCDPISGHTALYWYRQSLGQGLEFLIYFQGNSAPDKSGLPSDRFSAERTGGSVSTLTIQRTQQEDSAVYLCASSSGPETEAFFGQGTRLTVV.